These 16 T cell receptor beta chains were all obtained from the same sample, sequenced in a study of blood T cell repertoires in COVID-19 (dated by TCRdb to 2018 to 2020). To prepare the library, the immunoSEQ multiplex PCR assay was applied. Here the immuneACCESS table is served through TCRdb, limited to in-frame sequences with V and J called. Missing clones are a known gap in these copies; in checked studies unresolved V genes cover under half, and the rest lacks a known reason. The sample includes 150,000 to 200,000 clones, with about 76% observed a single time. The ten largest clones represent around 5.4% of the sample. Sequenced material: peripheral blood. All receptors come from a woman in her forties with COVID-19, enrolled during active disease.

The chain employs TRBV9 and TRBJ1-1; weak D call: TRBD1 (6 bases). The CDR3 contains 12 residues. The V end lost 8 bases, the J end lost 10 bases, and 18 bases lay between the germline ends. Germline assignment: CDR1 SGDLS and CDR2 YYNGEE. The DNA of the CDR3 is TGTGCCAGTGGAAAGGGGGACGTTTCAGCTTTCTTT. Its protein is CASGKGDVSAFF.

The chain couples TRBV3-1 (or the pseudogene TRBV3-2) to TRBJ1-5, with 7 bases identical to TRBD1. This CDR3 has 15 residues. Per germline, CDR1 LGHDT and CDR2 YNNKEL (reference sequence). With 6 bases clipped from V and 4 bases from J, the junction kept 9 bases outside the gene matches. In DNA form, the CDR3 reads TGTGCCAGCAGTCCGAGGACAGGCGGGAATCAGCCCCAGCATTTT. Protein sequence: CASSPRTGGNQPQHF.

This clone showed up just once. This sequence joins TRBV3-1 (or the pseudogene TRBV3-2) and TRBJ2-7; D is uncertain. The CDR3 has 12 amino acids. V lost 2 bases, J lost 6 bases, and 8 bases lay in between. Germline V gene sequence: CDR1 LGHDT, CDR2 YNNKEL (reference sequence). In DNA, the CDR3 is TGTGCCAGCAGCCAACAGGTCGGCGAGCAGTACTTC. Translation gives CASSQQVGEQYF.

The rearrangement uses TRBV6-5 and TRBJ2-1; the match to TRBD2 covers 13 bases. The CDR3 consists of 16 residues. With V trimmed by 3 bases and J by 5 bases, 4 bases remained unmatched. CDR1 is MNHEY and CDR2 is SVGAGI in the germline V gene. The CDR3 sequence: CASSYLTSGRHNEQFF. The CDR3 coding sequence is TGTGCCAGCAGTTATTTGACTAGCGGGAGGCACAATGAGCAGTTCTTC.

This clone was observed a single time. The rearrangement links TRBV5-1 to TRBJ2-3, with 12 bases lining up with TRBD2. The junction had 10 bases not matched to a gene; V was cut back by 5 bases and J by 9 bases. The CDR3 is 15 residues long. Germline-derived CDR1 and CDR2 are SGHRS and YFSETQ. CDR3 loop: CASRSSGRGDGTQYF. The CDR3 DNA follows: TGCGCCAGCAGGTCTAGCGGGAGGGGCGACGGGACGCAGTATTTT.

V gene TRBV9 combines with J gene TRBJ1-2; D might be TRBD1 (6 bases). The CDR3 has 15 amino acids. The germline V and J ends were trimmed by 1 base and 2 bases, with 12 bases remaining between them. Germline V gene sequence: CDR1 SGDLS, CDR2 YYNGEE. CDR3 bases: TGTGCCAGCAGCGTAAACTCAGGGGCCAACTATGGCTACACCTTC. Protein product: CASSVNSGANYGYTF. The whole variable domain, filled in from reference TRBV9 and TRBJ1-2, reads DSGVTQTPKHLITATGQRVTLRCSPRSGDLSVYWYQQSLDQGLQFLIQYYNGEERAKGNILERFSAQQFPDLHSELNLSSLELGDSALYFCASSVNSGANYGYTFGSGTRLTVV.

This chain uses TRBV11-2 with TRBJ2-3, with D tentatively TRBD1 (5 bases). Germline CDR1 is SGHAT and CDR2 is FQNNGV. V lost 5 bases, J lost 4 bases, and 10 bases lay in between. The CDR3 is 13 amino acids. This CDR3 reads CASSPQGADTQYF. The CDR3 nucleotides are TGTGCCAGCAGCCCTCAGGGCGCAGATACGCAGTATTTT. Filled out from reference TRBV11-2 and TRBJ2-3, the complete variable domain reads EAGVAQSPRYKIIEKRQSVAFWCNPISGHATLYWYQQILGQGPKLLIQFQNNGVVDDSQLPKDRFSAERLKGVDSTLKIQPAKLEDSAVYLCASSPQGADTQYFGPGTRLTVL.

This clone was seen once. The chain employs TRBV19 and TRBJ2-7; D gene uncertain. The CDR3 covers 13 residues. The germline V and J ends were trimmed by 3 bases and 1 base, with 7 bases remaining between them. The germline V gene has CDR1 LNHDA and CDR2 SQIVND (reference sequence). CDR3 coding DNA: TGTGCCAGTAGTATCTCCAGGTCCTACGAGCAGTACTTC. Amino acid sequence: CASSISRSYEQYF.

V usage is TRBV5-1 and J usage is TRBJ1-2, with D perhaps TRBD1 (5 bases). The V end was cut by 0 bases, the J end by 11 bases, with 17 bases between. Germline CDR1 and CDR2: SGHRS and YFSETQ. This CDR3 spans 14 amino acids. CDR3 residues: CASSLDYGQGLYTF. Written as DNA, the CDR3 is TGCGCCAGCAGCTTGGATTATGGCCAGGGTCTTTACACCTTC.

CDR3 sequence: CASSPSGSSSYNEQFF. CDR3 DNA: TGTGCCAGCAGCCCTAGCGGGAGCAGCTCCTACAATGAGCAGTTCTTC. This sequence joins TRBV3-1 (or the pseudogene TRBV3-2) and TRBJ2-1; 10 bases are a match to TRBD2. Germline loops: CDR1 LGHDT, CDR2 YNNKEL (reference sequence). This CDR3 spans 16 amino acids. Trimming removed 4 bases from V and 0 bases from J; junction bases left unmatched: 3.

This chain connects TRBV3-1 (or the pseudogene TRBV3-2) to TRBJ1-1, with D perhaps matching TRBD1 (6 bases). The CDR3 length is 16 residues. The ends were cut back, 4 bases at V and 0 bases at J, with 15 bases in the middle. Germline V gives CDR1 LGHDT, CDR2 YNNKEL (reference sequence). This chain's CDR3 is CASSRRDNLMNTEAFF. The CDR3 DNA sequence: TGTGCCAGCAGCCGAAGGGACAACCTTATGAACACTGAAGCTTTCTTT.

With regard to this clone: This sample includes further DNA sequences coding for the same CDR3. V gene TRBV5-1 combines with J gene TRBJ1-5; D is undetermined. The CDR3 covers 15 residues. The V and J ends lost 0 bases and 0 bases respectively, with 7 bases between them. CDR1 and CDR2 (germline): SGHRS, YFSETQ. The CDR3 region has the DNA TGCGCCAGCAGCTTGGCCGGGGATAGCAATCAGCCCCAGCATTTT. This gives the protein CASSLAGDSNQPQHF.

The chain links TRBV9 to TRBJ1-2; TRBD1 matches at 7 bases. Germline values: CDR1 SGDLS, CDR2 YYNGEE. This CDR3 region has 15 residues. J gave up 9 bases and V 0 bases, and 11 bases lay outside the gene matches. The CDR3 loop reads CASSVDPGTVRSYTF. The CDR3 DNA is TGTGCCAGCAGCGTAGATCCCGGGACAGTTAGGAGCTACACCTTC.

The chain employs TRBV5-1 and TRBJ1-2; 10 bases map to TRBD1. The CDR3 spans 14 residues. CDR1 and CDR2 (germline): SGHRS, YFSETQ. The trim removed 6 bases at V and 6 bases at J, leaving 8 bases unmatched. In DNA, the CDR3 is TGCGCCAGCACTCCGGGACAGGGGCGAGATGGCTACACCTTC. Translation: CASTPGQGRDGYTF. The full variable domain, in which reference TRBV5-1 and TRBJ1-2 provide the parts outside the CDR3, is KAGVTQTPRYLIKTRGQQVTLSCSPISGHRSVSWYQQTPGQGLQFLFEYFSETQRNKGNFPGRFSGRQFSNSRSEMNVSTLELGDSALYLCASTPGQGRDGYTFGSGTRLTVV.

This clone came up once. The V gene is TRBV6-6, the J gene TRBJ2-5, with D perhaps matching TRBD2 (6 bases). V was shortened by 4 bases and J by 7 bases, with 13 bases between the two germline ends. In germline, CDR1 is MNHNY, CDR2 SVGAGI (reference sequence). The CDR3 runs to 13 residues. The CDR3 coding sequence is TGTGCCAGCAGTTTGAATACAGCGGGGACCCAGTACTTC. Its translation is CASSLNTAGTQYF.

This chain uses TRBV3-1 (or the pseudogene TRBV3-2) with TRBJ2-3; D is unresolved. The length of the CDR3 is 13 residues. Trimming shortened V by 3 bases and J by 7 bases, and 11 bases separated the two germline ends. Germline assignment: CDR1 LGHDT and CDR2 YNNKEL (reference sequence). Here the CDR3 DNA reads TGTGCCAGCAGCCAGGTCCGCGCATATACGCAGTATTTT. Translating it yields CASSQVRAYTQYF.